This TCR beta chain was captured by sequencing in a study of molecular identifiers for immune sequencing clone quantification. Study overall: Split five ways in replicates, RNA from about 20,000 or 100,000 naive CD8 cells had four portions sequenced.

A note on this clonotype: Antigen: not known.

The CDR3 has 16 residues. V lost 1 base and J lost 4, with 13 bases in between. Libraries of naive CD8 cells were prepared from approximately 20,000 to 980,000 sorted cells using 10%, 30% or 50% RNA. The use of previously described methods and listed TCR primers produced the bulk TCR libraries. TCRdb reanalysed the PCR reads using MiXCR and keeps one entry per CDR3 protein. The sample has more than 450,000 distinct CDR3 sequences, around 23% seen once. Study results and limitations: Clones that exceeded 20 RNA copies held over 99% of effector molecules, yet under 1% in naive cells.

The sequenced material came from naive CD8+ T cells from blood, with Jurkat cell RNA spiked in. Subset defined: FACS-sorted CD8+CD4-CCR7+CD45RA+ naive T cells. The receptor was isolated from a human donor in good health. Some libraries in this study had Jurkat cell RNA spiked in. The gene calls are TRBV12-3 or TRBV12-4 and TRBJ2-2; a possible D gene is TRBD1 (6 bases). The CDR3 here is CASSLEQGDFTGELFF. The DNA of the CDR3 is TGTGCCAGCAGTTTAGAACAGGGAGATTTCACCGGGGAGCTGTTTTTT.